This TCR beta chain was profiled in a study of radiotherapy plus CTLA-4 blockade in lung cancer. The junction had 14 bases not matched to a gene; V was cut back by 6 bases and J by 11 bases. CDR3 size: 16 residues. In germline, CDR1 is SNHLY, CDR2 FYNNEI. Produced via immunoSEQ multiplex PCR; TCRdb's table is partial and in-frame only. Of about 97,000 clones listed, approximately 75% are singletons. The sequenced sample was peripheral blood, obtained from a patient treated with radiotherapy plus ipilimumab. The TCR sequence derives from a human donor with non-small cell lung cancer who had a partial response to radiotherapy plus ipilimumab. Some clones in this sample may be carry-over from other donors' samples. This chain connects TRBV2 to TRBJ2-3, with TRBD2 matching 13 bases. The CDR3 sequence is CASSPGLAGFRGGQYF. The DNA of the CDR3 is TGTGCCAGCAGCCCGGGACTAGCGGGGTTCAGGGGTGGGCAGTATTTT.